Listed below are T cell receptor beta chains from one sample, sequenced in a study of CD8 T cells in ankylosing spondylitis. TCRdb called the 5' RACE reads again in MiXCR, with one record for every CDR3 protein. The sample holds 200,000 to 300,000 distinct CDR3 sequences, more than 25% seen once. Sample: blood, either unsorted or a sorted T cell fraction (not recorded which). These receptors all stem from a male donor with ankylosing spondylitis or in good health (not recorded which). The CDR3 runs from the conserved cysteine through the conserved F or W. Size values are once, few and many counts, or a class for expanded clones, and some rows have none.

J gene: TRBJ2-5
clone size: few
V gene: TRBV5-1
CDR3 protein: CASSPGDREGETQYF

J gene: TRBJ2-1
clone size: -
V gene: TRBV11-2
CDR3 protein: CASSLDLRGSWDEQFF

J gene: TRBJ2-5
clone size: few
V gene: TRBV12-3/TRBV12-4
CDR3 protein: CASSFDLTQYF

J gene: TRBJ2-7
clone size: -
V gene: TRBV7-8
CDR3 protein: CASSPPPGTAYEQYF

J gene: TRBJ2-5
clone size: -
V gene: TRBV5-4
CDR3 protein: CASSPRRGRETQYF

J gene: TRBJ2-2
clone size: -
V gene: TRBV5-5
CDR3 protein: CASSRDLANTGELFF

J gene: TRBJ1-5
clone size: -
V gene: TRBV20-1
CDR3 protein: CSATRVGQYNQPQHF

J gene: TRBJ2-7
clone size: many
V gene: TRBV10-3
CDR3 protein: CAISERNSYEQYF

J gene: TRBJ2-3
clone size: -
V gene: TRBV7-9
CDR3 protein: CASSVSSTDTQYF

J gene: TRBJ1-6
clone size: -
V gene: TRBV20-1
CDR3 protein: CSARDPGLGNSPLHF

J gene: TRBJ2-5
clone size: -
V gene: TRBV7-9
CDR3 protein: CASSFPIRTVQETQYF

J gene: TRBJ1-2
clone size: -
V gene: TRBV7-8
CDR3 protein: CASSQRAVYGYTF

J gene: TRBJ2-7
clone size: few
V gene: TRBV4-1
CDR3 protein: CASSQVQGSWEQYF

J gene: TRBJ2-7
clone size: -
V gene: TRBV5-1
CDR3 protein: CASSSPRARERGRRYF

J gene: TRBJ2-2
clone size: -
V gene: TRBV12-3/TRBV12-4
CDR3 protein: CASRSWARDTGELFF

J gene: TRBJ1-5
clone size: few
V gene: TRBV20-1
CDR3 protein: CSARGRAHQPQHF

J gene: TRBJ2-3
clone size: few
V gene: TRBV29-1
CDR3 protein: CSVDLPPGLEYTDTQYF

J gene: TRBJ1-3
clone size: -
V gene: TRBV3-1
CDR3 protein: CASSQDGLSGNTIYF

J gene: TRBJ2-5
clone size: -
V gene: TRBV11-3
CDR3 protein: CASSLGLRGQETQYF

J gene: TRBJ2-3
clone size: few
V gene: TRBV9
CDR3 protein: CASSVGRNTDTQYF

J gene: TRBJ1-1
clone size: -
V gene: TRBV6-5
CDR3 protein: CASSYSAGTLDTEAFF

J gene: TRBJ1-2
clone size: few
V gene: TRBV6-6
CDR3 protein: CASSFLVGGYTF

J gene: TRBJ2-7
clone size: few
V gene: TRBV10-3
CDR3 protein: CAISESISRGGEYEQYF

J gene: TRBJ1-1
clone size: few
V gene: TRBV6-4
CDR3 protein: CASRATQGTEAFF

J gene: TRBJ2-5
clone size: -
V gene: TRBV20-1
CDR3 protein: CSARRWGGQETQYF

J gene: TRBJ2-5
clone size: -
V gene: TRBV6-5
CDR3 protein: CASSYTGGGQETQYF

J gene: TRBJ2-2
clone size: -
V gene: TRBV5-1
CDR3 protein: CASSLAWRGANTGELFF

J gene: TRBJ2-7
clone size: few
V gene: TRBV3-1
CDR3 protein: CASSQDWGLYEQYF

J gene: TRBJ2-1
clone size: few
V gene: TRBV12-3/TRBV12-4
CDR3 protein: CASSLAGVRSYNEQFF

J gene: TRBJ1-1
clone size: -
V gene: TRBV6-1
CDR3 protein: CASMRGSLGNTEAFF

J gene: TRBJ2-1
clone size: few
V gene: TRBV11-2
CDR3 protein: CASSRGASYNEQFF

J gene: TRBJ2-1
clone size: -
V gene: TRBV9
CDR3 protein: CASSVVGGPYNEQFF

J gene: TRBJ2-7
clone size: -
V gene: TRBV6-1
CDR3 protein: CASRPVGRTSGTYEQYF

J gene: TRBJ2-3
clone size: -
V gene: TRBV6-5
CDR3 protein: CASSYRARAGGSTDTQYF

J gene: TRBJ2-7
clone size: few
V gene: TRBV20-1
CDR3 protein: CTFEGAVYEQYF

J gene: TRBJ2-5
clone size: few
V gene: TRBV6-1
CDR3 protein: CASGLIGGLDETQYF

J gene: TRBJ2-1
clone size: -
V gene: TRBV20-1
CDR3 protein: CSAGTSGGQVYEQFF

J gene: TRBJ2-7
clone size: once
V gene: TRBV3-1
CDR3 protein: CASSPPAREQYF

J gene: TRBJ1-2
clone size: -
V gene: TRBV29-1
CDR3 protein: CSGPQGAGNYGYTF

J gene: TRBJ2-7
clone size: few
V gene: TRBV7-9
CDR3 protein: CASSLVSGDEQYF

J gene: TRBJ2-1
clone size: -
V gene: TRBV28
CDR3 protein: CASSFGIAGTAGQFF

J gene: TRBJ1-1
clone size: few
V gene: TRBV20-1
CDR3 protein: CSARRQGFDTEAFF

J gene: TRBJ2-5
clone size: -
V gene: TRBV15
CDR3 protein: CATSSGLAGGVKETQYF

J gene: TRBJ2-5
clone size: -
V gene: TRBV29-1
CDR3 protein: CSVNGLAGQETQYF

J gene: TRBJ2-7
clone size: few
V gene: TRBV11-2
CDR3 protein: CASSPSAGGPYEQYF

J gene: TRBJ2-7
clone size: -
V gene: TRBV10-3
CDR3 protein: CATLNPGTGVTEQCF

J gene: TRBJ1-5
clone size: -
V gene: TRBV7-2
CDR3 protein: CASSLEGIQPQHF

J gene: TRBJ2-7
clone size: -
V gene: TRBV28
CDR3 protein: CASTSDRYEQYF

J gene: TRBJ2-2
clone size: -
V gene: TRBV9
CDR3 protein: CATTGEGATGELFF

J gene: TRBJ1-1
clone size: -
V gene: TRBV20-1
CDR3 protein: CSAIFGTNTEAFF

J gene: TRBJ1-2
clone size: -
V gene: TRBV5-4
CDR3 protein: CASSLQQGVDYGYTF

J gene: TRBJ2-5
clone size: -
V gene: TRBV20-1
CDR3 protein: CSASTGTKQETQYF

J gene: TRBJ2-7
clone size: few
V gene: TRBV6-5
CDR3 protein: CASSHSDRFYEQYF